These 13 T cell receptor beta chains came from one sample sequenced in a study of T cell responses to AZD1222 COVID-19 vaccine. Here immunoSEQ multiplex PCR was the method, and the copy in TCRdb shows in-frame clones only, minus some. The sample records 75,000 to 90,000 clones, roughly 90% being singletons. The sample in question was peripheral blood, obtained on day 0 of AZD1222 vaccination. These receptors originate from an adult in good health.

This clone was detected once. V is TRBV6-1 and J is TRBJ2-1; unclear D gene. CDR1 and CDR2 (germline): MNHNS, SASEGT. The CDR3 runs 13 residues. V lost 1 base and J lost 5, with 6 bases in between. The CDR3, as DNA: TGTGCCAGCAGTGAAGATCGGAACAATGAGCAGTTCTTC. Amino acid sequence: CASSEDRNNEQFF.

This CDR3 is CAWGLAGGNEQFF. The CDR3 nucleotides read TGTGCCTGGGGACTAGCGGGAGGCAATGAGCAGTTCTTC. The chain couples TRBV30 to TRBJ2-1; 14 positions agree with TRBD2. CDR1 is GTSNPN and CDR2 is SVGIG in the germline V gene (reference sequence). This CDR3 has 13 amino acids. V lost 5 bases, J lost 6 bases, and 0 bases stayed unmatched.

In DNA, the CDR3 is TGTGCCAGCAGCTTACGGCCCAACACTGAAGCTTTCTTT. Residues: CASSLRPNTEAFF. V is TRBV7-9 and J is TRBJ1-1, with D uncertain. This CDR3 is built from 13 residues. CDR1 is SEHNR and CDR2 is FQNEAQ in the germline V gene (reference sequence). V lost 2 bases to trimming and J lost 2 bases, with 6 bases between them.

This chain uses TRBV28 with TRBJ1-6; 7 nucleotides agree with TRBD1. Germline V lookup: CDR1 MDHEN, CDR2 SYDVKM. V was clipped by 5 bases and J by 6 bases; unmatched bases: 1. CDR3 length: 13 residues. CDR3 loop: CASSRDSNSPLHF. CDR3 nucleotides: TGTGCCAGCAGTCGGGACAGTAATTCACCCCTCCACTTT.

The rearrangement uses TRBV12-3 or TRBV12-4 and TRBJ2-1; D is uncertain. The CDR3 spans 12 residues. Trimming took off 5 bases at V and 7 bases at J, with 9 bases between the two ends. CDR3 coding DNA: TGTGCCAGCAGTCCTCCGAGTAATGAGCAGTTCTTC. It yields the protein CASSPPSNEQFF.

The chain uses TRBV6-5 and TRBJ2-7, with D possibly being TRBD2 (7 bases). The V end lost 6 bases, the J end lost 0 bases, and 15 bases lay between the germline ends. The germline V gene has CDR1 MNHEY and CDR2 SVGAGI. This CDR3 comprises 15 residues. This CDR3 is CASRSLADSSYEQYF. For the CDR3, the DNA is TGTGCCAGCAGATCGCTAGCGGACAGCTCCTACGAGCAGTACTTC.

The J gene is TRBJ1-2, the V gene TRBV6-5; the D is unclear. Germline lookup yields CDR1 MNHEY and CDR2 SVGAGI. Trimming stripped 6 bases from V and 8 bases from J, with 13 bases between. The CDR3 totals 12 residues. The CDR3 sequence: CASSPSGAGYTF. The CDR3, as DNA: TGTGCCAGCAGCCCATCGGGAGCGGGCTACACCTTC.

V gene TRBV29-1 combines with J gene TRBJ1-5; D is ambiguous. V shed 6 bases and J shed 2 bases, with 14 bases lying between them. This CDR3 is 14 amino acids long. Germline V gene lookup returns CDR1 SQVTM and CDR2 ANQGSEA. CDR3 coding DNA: TGCAGCGTGGCCTCGGGGTTCGGCAATCAGCCCCAGCATTTT. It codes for CSVASGFGNQPQHF. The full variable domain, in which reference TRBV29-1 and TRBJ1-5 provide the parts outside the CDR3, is SAVISQKPSRDICQRGTSLTIQCQVDSQVTMMFWYRQQPGQSLTLIATANQGSEATYESGFVIDKFPISRPNLTFSTLTVSNMSPEDSSIYLCSVASGFGNQPQHFGDGTRLSIL.

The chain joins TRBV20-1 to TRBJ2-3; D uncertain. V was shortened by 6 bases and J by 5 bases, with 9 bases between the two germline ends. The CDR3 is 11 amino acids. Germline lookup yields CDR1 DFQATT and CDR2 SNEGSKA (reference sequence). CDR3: CSAPVRDTQYF. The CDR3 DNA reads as TGCAGTGCCCCTGTGAGAGATACGCAGTATTTT.

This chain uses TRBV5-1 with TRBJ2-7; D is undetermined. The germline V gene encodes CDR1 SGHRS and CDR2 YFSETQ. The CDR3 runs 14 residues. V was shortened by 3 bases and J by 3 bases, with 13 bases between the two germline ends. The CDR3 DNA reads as TGCGCCAGCAGCTCCGCCCTGGGGATCTACGAGCAGTACTTC. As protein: CASSSALGIYEQYF. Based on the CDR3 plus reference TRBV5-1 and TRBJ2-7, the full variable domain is KAGVTQTPRYLIKTRGQQVTLSCSPISGHRSVSWYQQTPGQGLQFLFEYFSETQRNKGNFPGRFSGRQFSNSRSEMNVSTLELGDSALYLCASSSALGIYEQYFGPGTRLTVT.

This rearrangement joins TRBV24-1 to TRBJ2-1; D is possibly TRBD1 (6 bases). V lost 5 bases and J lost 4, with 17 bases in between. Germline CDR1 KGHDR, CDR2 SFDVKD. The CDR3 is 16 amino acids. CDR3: CATSANRVGEYNEQFF. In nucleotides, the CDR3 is TGTGCCACCAGTGCAAACAGGGTAGGGGAATACAATGAGCAGTTCTTC.

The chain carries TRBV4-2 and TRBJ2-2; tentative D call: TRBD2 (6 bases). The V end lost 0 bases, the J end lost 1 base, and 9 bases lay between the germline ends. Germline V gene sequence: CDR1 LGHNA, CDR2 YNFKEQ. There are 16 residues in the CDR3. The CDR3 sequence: CASSQDQGLNTGELFF. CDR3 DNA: TGTGCCAGCAGCCAAGATCAGGGACTGAACACCGGGGAGCTGTTTTTT.

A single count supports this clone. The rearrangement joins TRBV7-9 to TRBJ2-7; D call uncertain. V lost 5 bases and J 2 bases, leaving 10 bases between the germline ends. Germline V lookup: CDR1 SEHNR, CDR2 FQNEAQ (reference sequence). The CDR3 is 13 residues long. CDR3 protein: CASSPTPTYEQYF. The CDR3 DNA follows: TGTGCCAGCAGCCCGACACCTACCTACGAGCAGTACTTC.